The source of this T cell receptor delta chain is a study of γδ T cells in repeated Plasmodium falciparum infection. TCRdb redid the clone calls on the multiplex PCR reads with CATT. The top ten hold around 8.1% of the sample, which has tens of thousands of delta-chain clones, around 1.4% seen once. Bulk repertoires came from Vgamma9/Vdelta2+ or Vdelta2-negative gammadelta T cells flow-sorted from PBMC. The CDR3 extends over 18 amino acids. CDR1 is GEAIGNYY, CDR2 EKD, per germline. This clone was detected only a few times. A read error is the likely source, as a far larger clone sits one nucleotide away. Other DNA sequences of this sample code for an identical CDR3.

The sequence came from a pool of human donors (malaria-infected and uninfected, not separated). Sequencing was carried out using gamma-delta T cells from blood. The V gene is TRDV2, the J gene TRDJ1; D possibly corresponds to TRDD2 (7 bases). TCRdb carries no J gene annotation; the J gene was assigned here by matching the DNA with germline. CDR3 loop: CACDPIPTLGVYTDKLIF. The CDR3 coding sequence is TGCGCCTGTGACCCAATTCCTACGTTGGGGGTTTACACCGATAAACTCATCTTT.